Below, one T cell receptor beta chain is given with its context. What it recognizes is unknown. The sample's treatment: oral pan-JAK inhibitor, 5-10 mg twice daily. Those with alopecia areata gave lesional scalp punch biopsies and peripheral blood. This entry belongs to a study of CD8+ T cells in alopecia areata. About the study: Treatment ran 6 to 18 months, with 6 months of follow-up afterward.

CDR1 SGHAT and CDR2 FQNNGV come from the germline V gene. V lost 3 bases and J 4 bases, leaving 15 bases between the germline ends. This CDR3 contains 15 residues. RNA, once extracted, was reverse transcribed into cDNA for use as the sequencing template. Assay used: immunoSEQ multiplex PCR; TCRdb lists only in-frame clones, some missing. The table includes 150,000 to 200,000 clones, around 51% detected once. Study conclusions and caveats: The study found TCR sharing across patients less clear than in mice, possibly for HLA reasons. In scalp, tofacitinib significantly decreased clonality and expanded CD8+ clones among the top 100.

Material: CD8+ T cells sorted from blood, obtained around week 54, from a patient treated with tofacitinib. The V call is TRBV11-2, the J call TRBJ2-5, with D tentatively TRBD1 (5 bases). The sequence came from a human donor with alopecia areata. CDR3 loop: CASSLVTGPRETQYF. The CDR3 DNA sequence: TGTGCCAGCAGCTTGGTCACAGGACCGAGAGAGACCCAGTACTTC.